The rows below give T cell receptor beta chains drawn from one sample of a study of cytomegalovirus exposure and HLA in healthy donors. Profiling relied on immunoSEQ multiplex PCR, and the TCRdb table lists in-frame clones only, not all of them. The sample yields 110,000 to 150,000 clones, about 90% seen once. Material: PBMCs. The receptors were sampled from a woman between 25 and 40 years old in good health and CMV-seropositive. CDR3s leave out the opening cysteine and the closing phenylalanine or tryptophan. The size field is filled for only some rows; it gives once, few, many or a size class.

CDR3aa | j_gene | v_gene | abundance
ASRPPAEQGETQY | TRBJ2-5 | TRBV6-1 | .
SSGQGREADTQY | TRBJ2-3 | TRBV29-1 | .
ASSGGTDPYEQY | TRBJ2-7 | TRBV5-1 | .
ASSSWTSGTPYEQY | TRBJ2-7 | TRBV7-8 | once
ASIPNRQEDGYT | TRBJ1-2 | TRBV28 | .
ASSPRGDLTDTQY | TRBJ2-3 | TRBV9 | .
ASSPRGGGDYEQY | TRBJ2-7 | TRBV4-1 | .
ATKIGQENTGELF | TRBJ2-2 | TRBV10-2 | .
ASSQGAGGPVDTQY | TRBJ2-3 | TRBV4-2 | once
ASIFQETQY | TRBJ2-5 | TRBV2 | .
ASSGTENYGYT | TRBJ1-2 | TRBV18 | .
ASSLVGQARDGYT | TRBJ1-2 | TRBV7-9 | few
ASSLATGSSNQPQH | TRBJ1-5 | TRBV7-8 | .
ASSADSSYEQY | TRBJ2-7 | TRBV2 | .
ASSMTGGPRINEQF | TRBJ2-1 | TRBV28 | .
ASSLGRGTEAF | TRBJ1-1 | TRBV5-8 | .
ASSWGGSYEQY | TRBJ2-7 | TRBV19 | .